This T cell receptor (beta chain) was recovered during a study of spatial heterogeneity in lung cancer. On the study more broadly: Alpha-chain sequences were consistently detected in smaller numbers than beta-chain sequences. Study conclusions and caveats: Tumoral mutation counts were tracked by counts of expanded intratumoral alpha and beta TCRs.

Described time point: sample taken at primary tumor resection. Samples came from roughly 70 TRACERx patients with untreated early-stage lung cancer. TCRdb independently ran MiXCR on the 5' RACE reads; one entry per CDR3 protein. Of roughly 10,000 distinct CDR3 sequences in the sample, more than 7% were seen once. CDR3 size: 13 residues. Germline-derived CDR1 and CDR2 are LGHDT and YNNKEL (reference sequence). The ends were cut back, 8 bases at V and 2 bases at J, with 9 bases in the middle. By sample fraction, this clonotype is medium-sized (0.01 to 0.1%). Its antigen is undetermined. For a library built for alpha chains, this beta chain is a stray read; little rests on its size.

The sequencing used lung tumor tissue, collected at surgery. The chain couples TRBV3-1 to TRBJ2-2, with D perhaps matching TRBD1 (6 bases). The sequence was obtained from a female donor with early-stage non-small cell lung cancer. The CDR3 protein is CASQDSNTGELFF. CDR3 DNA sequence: TGTGCCAGCCAGGACAGCAACACCGGGGAGCTGTTTTTT.